Sequencing of this TCR beta chain was carried out in a study of CD8 T cells in ankylosing spondylitis. The CDR3 runs to 16 residues. CDR1 is MNHEY and CDR2 is SMNVEV in the germline V gene (reference sequence). Trimming left V 6 bases short and J 6 bases short, with 18 bases between. This clonotype was counted many times. The antigen is undetermined. Each CDR3 protein gets one entry after TCRdb re-called the 5' RACE reads with MiXCR. The sample shows fewer than 350,000 distinct CDR3 sequences, around a tenth of them seen only once. Notes on the study in general: Blood of patients with ankylosing spondylitis appeared to be characterized by a TCR beta motif of about eight highly homologous variants.

Sequenced: blood, either unsorted or a sorted T cell fraction (not recorded which). V and J are TRBV27 and TRBJ1-6; no firm D call. The sequence came from a female donor with ankylosing spondylitis or in good health (not recorded which). CDR3 bases: TGTGCCAGCAGCCGCTCGGGTGGGCTAGGTAATTCACCCCTCCACTTT. Encoded protein: CASSRSGGLGNSPLHF.